This TCR beta chain was documented in a study of identical twins. Study-level findings and limits: Fewer insertions marked abundant cord blood beta clonotypes; young adult naive trended weakly, memory not at all. Researchers reported excess low generation probability among twin-shared out-of-frame alpha sequences.

A universal primer site was added by template switching, and unique molecular identifiers were carried by the cDNA. Each CDR3 protein is one row after TCRdb ran MiXCR on the 5' RACE reads. This sample has 640,000 or so distinct CDR3 sequences, with 5.5% to 6.5% found just once. Trimming cost V 1 base and J 5 bases; bases outside gene matches: 6. The CDR3 has 15 residues. This clonotype was counted ten times or more. Its antigen is still unknown. What was sequenced was naive T cells sorted from blood. The chain combines TRBV12-3 or TRBV12-4 with TRBJ2-5; 8 bases are a match to TRBD1. The source is a man aged 18-30 years in good health. The CDR3 region is CASSLGQGAWETQYF. Here the CDR3 DNA reads TGTGCCAGCAGTTTAGGGCAGGGGGCTTGGGAGACCCAGTACTTC.